This passage covers 20 T cell receptor beta chains from one sample sequenced in a study of T-cell memory formation after mild COVID-19. TCRdb used MiXCR to reprocess the 5' RACE reads, holding one entry per CDR3 protein. The sample consists of approximately 250,000 distinct CDR3 sequences, approximately 15% of them appearing once. Sequenced input: PBMCs or a T cell subset sorted from them (not recorded which). Receptors originate from a man between 18 and 29 years old who had mild COVID-19 (a few samples of this study predate the infection). Cell type and time point are not known.

This clonotype turned up a few times. The chain combines TRBV4-2 with TRBJ2-2; D not certain. Germline CDR1 and CDR2: LGHNA and YNFKEQ. This CDR3 spans 18 amino acids. V lost 4 bases and J lost 0, with 18 bases in between. The CDR3: CASSPKESARTNTGELFF. The DNA of the CDR3 is TGTGCCAGCAGCCCGAAAGAGTCCGCTCGGACGAACACCGGGGAGCTGTTTTTT.

The CDR3 sequence is CASSVGTSGGGEQFF. The CDR3 DNA reads as TGTGCCAGCAGTGTCGGGACTAGCGGGGGCGGTGAGCAGTTCTTC. This chain connects TRBV6-6 to TRBJ2-1; 14 positions agree with TRBD2. Germline V gene lookup returns CDR1 MNHNY and CDR2 SVGAGI (reference sequence). The CDR3 is made up of 15 amino acids. J was trimmed by 9 bases and V by 5 bases; bases with no gene match: 6.

This clonotype was counted between two and nine times. This chain joins TRBV7-2 and TRBJ1-2, with 11 bases identical to TRBD1. This CDR3 region has 15 residues. Germline V lookup: CDR1 SGHTA, CDR2 FQGNSA. V was pared by 5 bases and J by 4 bases, with 6 bases of the junction left unmatched. The CDR3 bases are TGTGCCAGCAGCCAGCGGACAGGGGGCATCTATGGCTACACCTTC. This sequence encodes CASSQRTGGIYGYTF.

This clonotype was seen only a few times. The V and J genes are TRBV12-3 or TRBV12-4 and TRBJ2-5; 8 nucleotides agree with TRBD1. The CDR3 covers 15 residues. Trimming removed 8 bases from V and 5 bases from J; junction bases left unmatched: 13. CDR3 coding DNA: TGTGCCAGCGGTGATGGGGCAGGGGGCGCGGAGACCCAGTACTTC. Its translation: CASGDGAGGAETQYF.

This rearrangement joins TRBV20-1 to TRBJ2-7, with 7 positions matching TRBD1. The CDR3 length is 11 residues. Looked up from germline, CDR1 is DFQATT and CDR2 is SNEGSKA (reference sequence). V dropped 6 bases and J dropped 9; count of bases not matched to a gene: 8. The CDR3 nucleotides read TGCAGTGCCAGACAGGGACGAGTGCAGTACGTC. Translated: CSARQGRVQYV.

The chain joins TRBV30 to TRBJ2-2, with 8 bases fitting TRBD2. This CDR3 spans 15 amino acids. Trimming removed 2 bases from V and 7 bases from J; junction bases left unmatched: 9. The germline CDR1 and CDR2 sequences are GTSNPN and SVGIG (reference sequence). As DNA, the CDR3 is TGTGCCTGGAGTTTGCGGGGGGTTGTCGTCGGGGAGCTGTTTTTT. Residues: CAWSLRGVVVGELFF.

The sample holds a few counts of this clonotype. This rearrangement joins TRBV9 to TRBJ1-5, with D tentatively TRBD1 (6 bases). V was clipped by 2 bases and J by 6 bases, with 12 bases between them. Germline lookup yields CDR1 SGDLS and CDR2 YYNGEE. The CDR3 is made up of 14 amino acids. CDR3 sequence (DNA): TGTGCCAGCAGCGTCTCGGGGGCAGGTCAGCCCCAGCATTTT. Residues: CASSVSGAGQPQHF.

In this sample, this clonotype turned up a few times. This chain joins TRBV20-1 and TRBJ2-7; TRBD2 is a possible D gene (7 bases). This CDR3 has 13 residues. Germline V lookup: CDR1 DFQATT, CDR2 SNEGSKA (reference sequence). With 5 bases removed from V and 2 bases from J, the gap between germline ends came to 13 bases. CDR3 bases: TGCAGTGCTGCTAGGGGGGGGGCCTACGAGCAGTACTTC. Translated: CSAARGGAYEQYF.

The chain recombines TRBV6-2 or TRBV6-3 with TRBJ2-3; the D gene is possibly TRBD2 (5 bases). V lost 7 bases and J 7 bases, leaving 24 bases between the germline ends. This CDR3 is 16 amino acids long. Germline V gene data show CDR1 as MNHEY and CDR2 as SVGEGT. Here the CDR3 reads CASTSPTRAKRNTQYF. As DNA, the CDR3 is TGTGCCAGCACCTCCCCAACCCGGGCCAAGCGGAATACGCAGTATTTT.

This clonotype has just a few counts. The rearrangement links TRBV15 to TRBJ1-4; D perhaps matches TRBD1 (6 bases). The V gene's germline CDR1 is LNHNV and CDR2 YYDKDF (reference sequence). The length of the CDR3 is 15 residues. The V and J ends lost 0 bases and 5 bases respectively, with 10 bases between them. The CDR3 is CATSRDGGGNEKLFF. CDR3 coding DNA: TGTGCCACCAGCAGAGATGGAGGGGGAAATGAAAAACTGTTTTTT.

The chain carries TRBV7-9 and TRBJ2-7, with D perhaps given as TRBD1 or TRBD2 (5 bases each). Germline V CDR1 and CDR2: SEHNR, FQNEAQ (reference sequence). V lost 5 bases and J 5 bases, leaving 16 bases between the germline ends. CDR3 length: 14 residues. The CDR3 DNA reads TGTGCCAGCAGCGCACGAGGGGAGTCCCACGAGCAGTACTTC. Translated: CASSARGESHEQYF.

The rearrangement links TRBV30 to TRBJ2-1; the match to TRBD2 covers 10 bases. The CDR3 consists of 18 residues. After removal of 2 bases from V and 0 bases from J, the junction contained 10 bases not matched to a gene. Germline-derived CDR1 and CDR2 are GTSNPN and SVGIG (reference sequence). The CDR3 reads CAWSSASGGSSSYNEQFF. The DNA for the CDR3 is TGTGCCTGGAGTTCCGCTAGCGGGGGCTCGAGCTCCTACAATGAGCAGTTCTTC. Supplemented by reference TRBV30 and TRBJ2-1, the full variable domain reads SQTIHQWPATLVQPVGSPLSLECTVEGTSNPNLYWYRQAAGRGLQLLFYSVGIGQISSEVPQNLSASRPQDRQFILSSKKLLLSDSGFYLCAWSSASGGSSSYNEQFFGPGTRLTVL.

There are a few counts of this clonotype. The rearrangement links TRBV27 to TRBJ2-7; tentatively, D is TRBD2 (6 bases). Germline lookup yields CDR1 MNHEY and CDR2 SMNVEV (reference sequence). This CDR3 is built from 14 residues. Trimming removed 4 bases at V and 2 bases at J, with 12 bases between. CDR3 sequence reads: CASSSAGSAYEQYF. For the CDR3, the DNA is TGTGCCAGCAGTTCCGCCGGGAGTGCCTACGAGCAGTACTTC.

This sequence joins TRBV7-6 and TRBJ2-3; D uncertain. This CDR3 is 16 amino acids long. CDR1 SGHVS and CDR2 FNYEAQ come from the germline V gene. V lost 5 bases and J 2 bases, leaving 17 bases between the germline ends. The CDR3 region has the DNA TGTGCCAGCAGCCCGCTCCGAGTAAAAGTCACAGATACGCAGTATTTT. As protein: CASSPLRVKVTDTQYF.

The rearrangement joins TRBV20-1 to TRBJ2-5, with 8 bases fitting TRBD1. Germline V gene lookup returns CDR1 DFQATT and CDR2 SNEGSKA (reference sequence). V lost 5 bases, J lost 2 bases, and 10 bases stayed unmatched. CDR3 size: 15 residues. The CDR3 DNA sequence: TGCAGTGCTCCCGGACAGGGCTTGAGACAAGAGACCCAGTACTTC. As protein: CSAPGQGLRQETQYF.

This clonotype was seen only a few times. The chain recombines TRBV7-9 with TRBJ1-4, with D unresolved. This CDR3 region has 15 residues. From germline, CDR1 is SEHNR and CDR2 FQNEAQ (reference sequence). V lost 8 bases and J lost 3, with 16 bases in between. CDR3 bases: TGTGCCAGCTCATCAAAGGGATTGTCTAATGAAAAACTGTTTTTT. Translating it yields CASSSKGLSNEKLFF.

This chain joins TRBV7-6 and TRBJ2-1; 11 nucleotides line up with TRBD2. The ends lost 7 bases at V and 2 bases at J; junction bases unmatched: 7. This CDR3 is built from 16 residues. CDR1 is SGHVS, CDR2 FNYEAQ, per germline. CDR3 loop: CASTDLAGGPYNEQFF. For the CDR3, the DNA is TGTGCCAGCACCGATTTAGCGGGAGGGCCCTACAATGAGCAGTTCTTC.

The rearrangement joins TRBV6-5 to TRBJ2-3; 10 nucleotides agree with TRBD2. The CDR3 is 18 amino acids. Germline V gene sequence: CDR1 MNHEY, CDR2 SVGAGI. With 3 bases clipped from V and 4 bases from J, the junction kept 13 bases outside the gene matches. The CDR3 region is CASSYRTSGALEADTQYF. CDR3 nucleotides: TGTGCCAGCAGTTATCGTACTAGCGGGGCCCTTGAGGCAGATACGCAGTATTTT.

This clonotype was detected only a few times. The genes are TRBV4-2 and TRBJ2-5; 8 bases map to TRBD1. The germline gives CDR1 LGHNA, CDR2 YNFKEQ. V shed 0 bases, J shed 9 bases, and the junction held 9 bases outside the gene matches. This CDR3 comprises 15 residues. The DNA of the CDR3 is TGTGCCAGCAGCCAAGATCGAGACAGGGGCAGGGCCCAGTACTTC. Protein: CASSQDRDRGRAQYF.

The sample holds a few counts of this clonotype. The J gene is TRBJ1-1, the V gene TRBV29-1; the D gene is possibly TRBD1 (5 bases). The CDR3 is 16 residues long. Trimming pared 6 bases from V and 5 bases from J, leaving 25 bases between. Germline V lookup: CDR1 SQVTM, CDR2 ANQGSEA. The DNA of the CDR3 is TGCAGCGTCCAAGTTAATCAACCCCGGTGGGGGACTGAAGCTTTCTTT. Translation: CSVQVNQPRWGTEAFF. The whole variable domain, remainder taken from reference TRBV29-1 and TRBJ1-1, is SAVISQKPSRDICQRGTSLTIQCQVDSQVTMMFWYRQQPGQSLTLIATANQGSEATYESGFVIDKFPISRPNLTFSTLTVSNMSPEDSSIYLCSVQVNQPRWGTEAFFGQGTRLTVV.